This T cell receptor beta chain was documented in a study of identical twins. TCRdb re-derived calls from the 5' RACE reads in MiXCR, one entry per CDR3 protein. The sample lists 650,000 to 800,000 distinct CDR3 sequences, more than 6.5% occurring once. J was trimmed by 9 bases and V by 3 bases; bases with no gene match: 11. This CDR3 is 16 amino acids long. Germline assignment: CDR1 WSHSY and CDR2 SAAADI. Findings of the study overall: Clonotypes of the beta chain that were abundant in cord blood carried fewer insertions (memory repertoires showed none).

Notes on this clonotype: The antigen is unknown.

The same sample was also used in a study of yellow fever vaccine responses in identical twins.

The sequence derives from a young woman in good health. This rearrangement joins TRBV10-2 to TRBJ2-1, with TRBD2 matching over 10 bases. Sample: PBMCs. As DNA, the CDR3 is TGCGCCAGCAGTGATGGCAGCGGGAGGGTTGGGAGTGAGCAGTTCTTC. Protein product: CASSDGSGRVGSEQFF.